A single sample is the source of the 24 T cell receptor beta chains below, sequenced in a study of shared T cell receptors in the human thymus. Assay: immunoSEQ multiplex PCR; the TCRdb copy retains only in-frame clones and omits some. The sample has some 760,000 clones, 80% to 90% seen once; the top ten hold over 0.008%. The sample was also reused in another study, on human thymus T cells.

Specimen: thymocytes. The receptors here all came from a girl under two years old with a congenital heart defect.

This chain joins TRBV6-5 and TRBJ1-5, with a possible D match to TRBD1 (5 bases). There are 15 residues in the CDR3. Germline values: CDR1 MNHEY, CDR2 SVGAGI. Trimming shortened V by 8 bases and J by 1 base, and 15 bases separated the two germline ends. CDR3 loop: CASGRGGWSNQPQHF. DNA of the CDR3: TGTGCCAGCGGAAGGGGAGGCTGGAGCAATCAGCCCCAGCATTTT.

The rearrangement links TRBV7-2 to TRBJ1-2; D is unresolved. Between the trimmed V and J ends, which lost 3 bases and 2 bases, there was a span of 10 bases. The CDR3 has 14 residues. Germline assignment: CDR1 SGHTA and CDR2 FQGNSA. The CDR3 DNA follows: TGTGCCAGCAGCTTGGCTCCCAGGAACTATGGCTACACCTTC. The encoded protein is CASSLAPRNYGYTF.

This clone has only one observation. V usage is TRBV2 and J usage is TRBJ1-5; 9 bases agree with TRBD1. After removal of 6 bases from V and 6 bases from J, the junction contained 0 bases not matched to a gene. The CDR3 length is 12 residues. Per germline, CDR1 SNHLY and CDR2 FYNNEI. CDR3 amino acids: CASRDRGQPQHF. CDR3 DNA sequence: TGTGCCAGCAGGGACAGGGGTCAGCCCCAGCATTTT. The variable domain in full, completed from reference TRBV2 and TRBJ1-5, reads EPEVTQTPSHQVTQMGQEVILRCVPISNHLYFYWYRQILGQKVEFLVSFYNNEISEKSEIFDDQFSVERPDGSNFTLKIRSTKLEDSAMYFCASRDRGQPQHFGDGTRLSIL.

The V and J genes are TRBV5-5 and TRBJ1-2; TRBD1 aligns across 8 bases. This CDR3 has 20 amino acids. The germline gives CDR1 SGHKS, CDR2 YYEKEE (reference sequence). With V trimmed by 1 base and J by 4 bases, 21 bases remained unmatched. Here the CDR3 reads CASSLRVSRGRVSPPYGYTF. CDR3 in DNA: TGTGCCAGCAGCTTGAGAGTGAGCAGGGGGCGCGTGTCCCCCCCCTATGGCTACACCTTC.

The chain uses TRBV4-3 and TRBJ2-7; 7 bases match TRBD2. Germline V gene sequence: CDR1 LGHNA, CDR2 YSLEER. CDR3 length equals 17 residues. The trim removed 0 bases at V and 3 bases at J, leaving 11 bases unmatched. In DNA, the CDR3 is TGCGCCAGCAGCCAAGACCTCTCTTCGGGACTAAGCTACGAGCAGTACTTC. It codes for CASSQDLSSGLSYEQYF.

This clone has only a few counts. The rearrangement joins TRBV5-6 to TRBJ1-2; D is unresolved. Germline values: CDR1 SGHDT, CDR2 YYEEEE. The CDR3 length is 15 residues. Trimming removed 0 bases from V and 6 bases from J, with 15 bases in between. This CDR3 reads CASSLVAEPGDGYTF. CDR3 sequence (DNA): TGTGCCAGCAGCTTGGTCGCAGAGCCCGGGGATGGCTACACCTTC.

This chain joins TRBV19 and TRBJ1-5; 8 bases agree with TRBD1. Losses at the gene ends were 6 bases for V and 4 bases for J; bases not matched to a gene: 11. The CDR3 sequence is 16 residues long. CDR1 LNHDA and CDR2 SQIVND come from the germline V gene (reference sequence). The chain's CDR3 is CASSIAGQGQNQPQHF. The DNA for the CDR3 is TGTGCCAGTAGCATCGCCGGACAGGGACAGAATCAGCCCCAGCATTTT. The entire variable domain, with the rest obtained from reference TRBV19 and TRBJ1-5, is as follows: DGGITQSPKYLFRKEGQNVTLSCEQNLNHDAMYWYRQDPGQGLRLIYYSQIVNDFQKGDIAEGYSVSREKKESFPLTVTSAQKNPTAFYLCASSIAGQGQNQPQHFGDGTRLSIL.

This rearrangement joins TRBV5-6 to TRBJ1-3; D uncertain. The CDR3 is 16 residues long. CDR1 and CDR2 from the germline V gene are SGHDT and YYEEEE. V was cut by 0 bases and J by 0 bases, with 10 bases left in between. CDR3 region: CASSLGSVFSGNTIYF. As DNA, the CDR3 is TGTGCCAGCAGCTTGGGTTCGGTATTCTCTGGAAACACCATATATTTT.

The V and J genes are TRBV11-2 and TRBJ1-4; perhaps TRBD1 as D (5 bases). Germline-derived CDR1 and CDR2 are SGHAT and FQNNGV. V shed 5 bases and J shed 4 bases, with 11 bases lying between them. This CDR3 has 14 residues. The CDR3 loop reads CASSPRQFNEKLFF. The CDR3 nucleotides are TGTGCCAGCAGCCCACGACAGTTTAATGAAAAACTGTTTTTT.

J is TRBJ1-1 and V is TRBV5-4; 8 bases align to TRBD1. The CDR3 loop spans 16 amino acids. Germline V gene data show CDR1 as SGHNT and CDR2 as YYREEE (reference sequence). Germline trimming cut 3 bases from V and 0 bases from J; bases unmatched to any gene: 7. The CDR3 coding sequence is TGTGCCAGCAGCTGTAGACAGGGGATCATGAACACTGAAGCTTTCTTT. This sequence encodes CASSCRQGIMNTEAFF.

This chain connects TRBV5-1 to TRBJ2-1; possibly TRBD1 for D (5 bases). The germline V gene has CDR1 SGHRS and CDR2 YFSETQ. This CDR3 is built from 15 residues. The V and J ends lost 4 bases and 4 bases respectively, with 15 bases between them. CDR3 nucleotide sequence: TGCGCCAGCAGCCCCAGGGTCTTGGGGTACAATGAGCAGTTCTTC. Translating gives CASSPRVLGYNEQFF.

The rearrangement joins TRBV27 to TRBJ2-7; D is undetermined. Deletions cut 5 bases from V and 0 bases from J, with 17 bases between. The CDR3 is 16 residues long. The V gene's germline CDR1 is MNHEY and CDR2 SMNVEV (reference sequence). CDR3 sequence: CASSPRLTDSSYEQYF. The CDR3 DNA sequence: TGTGCCAGCAGTCCCCGACTGACGGATTCCTCCTACGAGCAGTACTTC.

J is TRBJ1-2 and V is TRBV5-1; TRBD1 matches 9 bases. The V and J ends lost 3 bases and 14 bases, in that order; junction bases with no gene match: 17. Germline V gives CDR1 SGHRS, CDR2 YFSETQ. This CDR3 is built from 15 residues. CDR3 protein: CASSWDATGGGPRTF. CDR3 DNA: TGCGCCAGCAGCTGGGACGCGACAGGGGGGGGCCCCCGGACCTTC.

The chain uses TRBV19 and TRBJ1-5, with a possible D match to TRBD1 (6 bases). Germline V gene lookup returns CDR1 LNHDA and CDR2 SQIVND (reference sequence). This CDR3 contains 15 residues. V dropped 1 base and J dropped 3 bases, with 10 bases sitting between them. Here the CDR3 DNA reads TGTGCCAGTAGTATAGTCGGGACAAACAATCAGCCCCAGCATTTT. Translating it yields CASSIVGTNNQPQHF.

This clone occurred once. The rearrangement links TRBV6-5 to TRBJ2-7, with D possibly TRBD2 on 5 matching bases. Germline V lookup: CDR1 MNHEY, CDR2 SVGAGI. This CDR3 contains 14 residues. V lost 6 bases and J 3 bases, leaving 15 bases between the germline ends. CDR3 region: CASSKTGIYYEQYF. DNA for the CDR3: TGTGCCAGCAGCAAGACCGGGATCTACTACGAGCAGTACTTC.

This clone was observed a handful of times. The chain uses TRBV4-3 and TRBJ1-5; 8 nucleotides line up with TRBD1. The germline V gene encodes CDR1 LGHNA and CDR2 YSLEER. This CDR3 spans 17 amino acids. J gave up 2 bases and V 1 base, and 7 bases lay outside the gene matches. The chain's CDR3 is CASSQGVLGQGNQPQHF. In DNA form, the CDR3 reads TGCGCCAGCAGCCAAGGGGTCCTGGGACAGGGCAATCAGCCCCAGCATTTT.

The rearrangement uses TRBV28 and TRBJ2-1, with TRBD2 matching 12 bases. Germline CDR1 and CDR2: MDHEN and SYDVKM. The CDR3 has 17 amino acids. J lost 4 bases, V lost 4 bases, and 8 bases had no gene match. CDR3 loop: CASSSWTSGEAYNEQFF. CDR3 nucleotide sequence: TGTGCCAGCAGTTCATGGACTAGCGGGGAGGCTTACAATGAGCAGTTCTTC.

The genes are TRBV6-1 and TRBJ1-2; D is unclear. The CDR3 totals 14 residues. Germline CDR1 and CDR2: MNHNS and SASEGT. Trimming took 2 bases from V and 7 from J, leaving 14 bases between them. The CDR3 protein is CASSERVRPGGYTF. For the CDR3, the DNA is TGTGCCAGCAGTGAACGAGTCCGGCCGGGTGGCTACACCTTC.

Here the CDR3 reads CASSRRAPPKNQETQYF. The DNA of the CDR3 is TGTGCCAGCAGCAGGCGGGCGCCCCCAAAAAACCAAGAGACCCAGTACTTC. The chain uses TRBV7-9 and TRBJ2-5; D may be TRBD2 (5 bases). The CDR3 length is 17 residues. V shed 5 bases and J shed 0 bases, with 19 bases lying between them. Germline CDR1 reads SEHNR; CDR2 reads FQNEAQ (reference sequence).

The J gene is TRBJ2-3, the V gene TRBV27, with TRBD1 as a possible D gene (8 bases). The CDR3 spans 16 residues. Trimming pared 2 bases from V and 6 bases from J, leaving 18 bases between. Germline lookup yields CDR1 MNHEY and CDR2 SMNVEV (reference sequence). The CDR3 sequence: CASSLRTGREADTQYF. CDR3 DNA: TGTGCCAGCAGTTTAAGGACAGGGAGGGAGGCGGATACGCAGTATTTT.

The table lists this clone with a count of one. The chain recombines TRBV15 with TRBJ2-5; a weak D match, TRBD1 (6 bases). V lost 0 bases and J 5 bases, leaving 13 bases between the germline ends. CDR1 is LNHNV and CDR2 is YYDKDF in the germline V gene (reference sequence). The CDR3 is made up of 15 amino acids. CDR3 amino acids: CATSRDAPGEETQYF. Here the CDR3 DNA reads TGTGCCACCAGCAGAGATGCTCCAGGGGAGGAGACCCAGTACTTC.

The V call is TRBV19, the J call TRBJ1-1; D is possibly TRBD1 (6 bases). The CDR3 consists of 20 residues. From germline, CDR1 is LNHDA and CDR2 SQIVND (reference sequence). V was trimmed by 1 base and J by 2 bases, leaving 26 bases between them. CDR3 in DNA: TGTGCCAGTAGTATAGGCCTAGAACTCGGACAGCCCCTAAATAACACTGAAGCTTTCTTT. It codes for CASSIGLELGQPLNNTEAFF. Complete variable domain (other parts from reference TRBV19 and TRBJ1-1): DGGITQSPKYLFRKEGQNVTLSCEQNLNHDAMYWYRQDPGQGLRLIYYSQIVNDFQKGDIAEGYSVSREKKESFPLTVTSAQKNPTAFYLCASSIGLELGQPLNNTEAFFGQGTRLTVV.

This chain joins TRBV12-5 and TRBJ1-1; 9 bases are shared with TRBD1. CDR3 length: 18 residues. The germline V gene has CDR1 LGHNT and CDR2 FRNRAP. V trimming: 2 bases; J trimming: 0 bases; junction bases outside the gene matches: 10. The CDR3 DNA is TGTGCTAGTGGTTTGACGAACCGGGACAGGGTTTTGAACACTGAAGCTTTCTTT. It yields the protein CASGLTNRDRVLNTEAFF.

Only one count was recorded for this clone. J is TRBJ1-2 and V is TRBV4-1; the match to TRBD1 covers 7 bases. The germline gives CDR1 MGHRA, CDR2 YSYEKL. This CDR3 comprises 14 residues. V lost 3 bases, J lost 5 bases, and 6 bases stayed unmatched. Written as DNA, the CDR3 is TGCGCCAGCAGCCAGCCGACAGGGAAATATGGCTACACCTTC. Its translation: CASSQPTGKYGYTF.